The 23 T cell receptor beta chains given below trace back to one sample, sequenced in a study of vaccination effects on CD4 cells after COVID-19. No antigen has been identified for these receptors. Culture proceeded for about 11 days, and CD4+ T cells were then isolated. All participants had two doses of either the BNT162b2 or mRNA-1273 vaccine. Profiling relied on immunoSEQ multiplex PCR, and the TCRdb table lists in-frame clones only, not all of them. Of tens of thousands of clones detected, 73% appear once; the ten largest clones hold 2% to 3%. The starting material was CD4+ T cells from PBMCs cultured without peptide, obtained after COVID-19 vaccination. The receptor source for this set is a human donor who received a COVID-19 vaccine.

This clone was recorded only once. This chain connects TRBV7-9 to TRBJ1-2; the match to TRBD1 covers 9 bases. The germline V gene has CDR1 SEHNR and CDR2 FQNEAQ (reference sequence). The ends lost 5 bases at V and 0 bases at J; junction bases unmatched: 10. There are 17 residues in the CDR3. DNA of the CDR3: TGTGCCAGCAGCCCGCGGGACAGGGAAGTAACTAACTATGGCTACACCTTC. Protein sequence: CASSPRDREVTNYGYTF.

The rearrangement links TRBV5-4 to TRBJ1-4; no clear D. CDR1 and CDR2 from the germline V gene are SGHNT and YYREEE (reference sequence). V was trimmed by 4 bases and J by 8 bases, leaving 12 bases between them. CDR3 length equals 13 residues. The DNA for the CDR3 is TGTGCCAGCAGCGTGGGCAGTGGGGAAAAACTGTTTTTT. It encodes CASSVGSGEKLFF.

This chain connects TRBV4-1 to TRBJ2-5, with 10 bases identical to TRBD2. Trimming took 4 bases from V and 0 from J; bases not matched to a gene: 5. This CDR3 has 16 residues. Germline-derived CDR1 and CDR2 are MGHRA and YSYEKL. CDR3 protein: CASSRSSGGYQETQYF. CDR3 DNA sequence: TGCGCCAGCAGCCGATCTAGCGGGGGTTACCAAGAGACCCAGTACTTC.

The chain carries TRBV4-1 and TRBJ1-2, with D possibly TRBD1 on 6 matching bases. In germline, CDR1 is MGHRA, CDR2 YSYEKL. CDR3 size: 14 residues. The V and J ends lost 0 bases and 3 bases respectively, with 8 bases between them. The CDR3 nucleotides are TGCGCCAGCAGCCAAGACCACAGGGACTATGGCTACACCTTC. Translation: CASSQDHRDYGYTF.

The chain employs TRBV2 and TRBJ1-2; D gene uncertain. Germline V gives CDR1 SNHLY, CDR2 FYNNEI. V lost 6 bases and J 6 bases, leaving 8 bases between the germline ends. The CDR3 covers 11 residues. The CDR3 loop is CASRGSNGYTF. In DNA, the CDR3 is TGTGCCAGCAGAGGGAGTAATGGCTACACCTTC.

The genes are TRBV3-1 (or the pseudogene TRBV3-2) and TRBJ2-7; TRBD1 aligns across 7 bases. V was pared by 4 bases and J by 1 base, with 7 bases of the junction left unmatched. CDR3 size: 15 residues. Germline-derived CDR1 and CDR2 are LGHDT and YNNKEL (reference sequence). CDR3 DNA: TGTGCCAGCAGCCGCGGACAGGATCCTTCCTACGAGCAGTACGTC. It codes for CASSRGQDPSYEQYV.

This chain connects TRBV21-1 to TRBJ1-1; the D segment call TRBD1 is taken from the table without a DNA check. TRBV21-1 is described as a pseudogene. There are 20 residues in the CDR3. This CDR3 is CASSKARTQGKIAWHTEAFF. The CDR3, as DNA: TGTGCCAGCAGCAAAGCAAGGACCCAGGGAAAGATTGCGTGGCACACTGAAGCTTTCTTT.

This clone was observed a handful of times. The chain links TRBV12-3 or TRBV12-4 to TRBJ1-2; D ambiguous. V lost 5 bases, J lost 4 bases, and 8 bases lay in between. CDR3 length: 12 residues. The CDR3 bases are TGTGCCAGCAGTAGACAAATCTATGGCTACACCTTC. This gives the protein CASSRQIYGYTF.

The chain combines TRBV3-1 (or the pseudogene TRBV3-2) with TRBJ2-5; tentatively, D is TRBD1 (6 bases). This CDR3 comprises 14 residues. CDR1 is LGHDT, CDR2 YNNKEL, per germline (reference sequence). Trimming took 6 bases from V and 0 from J, leaving 11 bases between them. In DNA form, the CDR3 reads TGTGCCAGCAGACGCAGGGGCAACCAAGAGACCCAGTACTTC. It yields the protein CASRRRGNQETQYF.

With regard to this clone: Other DNA sequences in this sample translate to the same CDR3. This sequence joins TRBV6-5 and TRBJ1-4, with 9 bases fitting TRBD1. CDR1 and CDR2 from the germline V gene are MNHEY and SVGAGI. This CDR3 contains 14 residues. V lost 5 bases to trimming and J lost 5 bases; unmatched junction nucleotides: 3. The CDR3 spells CASSRTGANEKLFF. Written as DNA, the CDR3 is TGTGCCAGCAGTCGGACAGGGGCGAATGAAAAACTGTTTTTT.

The chain couples TRBV7-2 to TRBJ2-1; D gene unclear. The germline V gene has CDR1 SGHTA and CDR2 FQGNSA. V lost 5 bases, J lost 2 bases, and 1 base lay in between. CDR3 length: 11 amino acids. The CDR3 reads CASSPYNEQFF. CDR3 in DNA: TGTGCCAGCAGCCCCTACAATGAGCAGTTCTTC.

The chain couples TRBV6-5 to TRBJ1-4; a weak D match, TRBD1 (6 bases). With 6 bases removed from V and 7 bases from J, the gap between germline ends came to 9 bases. The CDR3 loop spans 12 amino acids. Germline assignment: CDR1 MNHEY and CDR2 SVGAGI. CDR3 DNA sequence: TGTGCCAGCAGGACAGGATTTGAAAAACTGTTTTTT. Residues: CASRTGFEKLFF.

The gene calls are TRBV5-6 and TRBJ1-4; 11 bases agree with TRBD1. This CDR3 comprises 17 residues. Germline V gene sequence: CDR1 SGHDT, CDR2 YYEEEE. The V segment lost 4 bases and the J segment 8 bases; nucleotides outside the gene matches: 13. CDR3 coding DNA: TGTGCCAGCAGCACAGTGCGAACCGGGACAGGGGGAGAAAAACTGTTTTTT. Residues: CASSTVRTGTGGEKLFF.

Here the CDR3 reads CASSSLAGGDNEQFF. The CDR3 coding sequence is TGTGCCAGCAGTTCTCTAGCGGGGGGGGACAATGAGCAGTTCTTC. The gene calls are TRBV27 and TRBJ2-1, with 12 bases that match TRBD2. The germline V gene encodes CDR1 MNHEY and CDR2 SMNVEV (reference sequence). V gave up 4 bases and J gave up 5 bases; unmatched junction bases: 3. The CDR3 sequence is 15 residues long.

The gene calls are TRBV6-6 and TRBJ1-5; D may be TRBD1 (6 bases). V dropped 4 bases and J dropped 1 base, with 8 bases sitting between them. The CDR3 length is 14 residues. Germline V gives CDR1 MNHNY, CDR2 SVGAGI (reference sequence). The CDR3 is CASSSTGSNQPQHF. CDR3 DNA sequence: TGTGCCAGCAGTTCCACAGGGAGCAATCAGCCCCAGCATTTT.

V usage is TRBV9 and J usage is TRBJ2-3; 14 bases map to TRBD2. In germline, CDR1 is SGDLS, CDR2 YYNGEE. The CDR3 is 18 amino acids. J lost 4 bases, V lost 3 bases, and 10 bases had no gene match. For the CDR3, the DNA is TGTGCCAGCAGCGCCGGACTAGCGGGGGGAACGATCGCAGATACGCAGTATTTT. Protein sequence: CASSAGLAGGTIADTQYF. Supplemented by reference TRBV9 and TRBJ2-3, the full variable domain reads DSGVTQTPKHLITATGQRVTLRCSPRSGDLSVYWYQQSLDQGLQFLIQYYNGEERAKGNILERFSAQQFPDLHSELNLSSLELGDSALYFCASSAGLAGGTIADTQYFGPGTRLTVL.

J is TRBJ2-2 and V is TRBV18, with D maybe TRBD1 (6 bases). The V gene's germline CDR1 is KGHSH and CDR2 LQKENI. Trimming stripped 5 bases from V and 2 bases from J, with 12 bases between. This CDR3 spans 15 amino acids. The chain's CDR3 is CASSTDRKNTGELFF. CDR3 DNA sequence: TGTGCCAGCTCAACGGACAGAAAAAACACCGGGGAGCTGTTTTTT.

The chain employs TRBV18 and TRBJ1-4; D perhaps matches TRBD1 (5 bases). V lost 3 bases and J lost 0, with 17 bases in between. Germline V gene lookup returns CDR1 KGHSH and CDR2 LQKENI. This CDR3 has 18 amino acids. This chain's CDR3 is CASSPRQGDAATNEKLFF. DNA for the CDR3: TGTGCCAGCTCACCCCGGCAGGGCGATGCCGCAACTAATGAAAAACTGTTTTTT.

The J gene is TRBJ1-1, the V gene TRBV30; D might be TRBD1 (6 bases). The CDR3 extends over 17 amino acids. CDR1 and CDR2 (germline): GTSNPN, SVGIG (reference sequence). Trimming took 3 bases from V and 0 from J, leaving 20 bases between them. The DNA for the CDR3 is TGTGCCTGGAGCCGTAGGGGGGCAGGGGCTTTGAACACTGAAGCTTTCTTT. Its translation: CAWSRRGAGALNTEAFF.

The rearrangement links TRBV12-5 to TRBJ1-1; 7 bases align to TRBD1. The CDR3 sequence is 11 residues long. The germline V gene has CDR1 LGHNT and CDR2 FRNRAP. J gave up 7 bases and V 9 bases, and 5 bases lay outside the gene matches. This CDR3 reads CASGDSLEAFF. CDR3 sequence (DNA): TGTGCTAGCGGGGACAGCCTTGAAGCTTTCTTT.

The chain links TRBV5-1 to TRBJ1-3, with D perhaps TRBD1 (6 bases). V lost 4 bases, J lost 2 bases, and 16 bases lay in between. The CDR3 runs to 16 residues. The germline V gene has CDR1 SGHRS and CDR2 YFSETQ. The CDR3 sequence: CASSKGHSIPGNTIYF. CDR3 sequence (DNA): TGCGCCAGCAGCAAGGGACATAGTATCCCTGGAAACACCATATATTTT.

This clone was counted a few times. The CDR3 bases are TGTGCCAGCAGTTACTCTTGGGCTAATGAGCAGTTCTTC. It is translated as CASSYSWANEQFF. This chain uses TRBV6-6 with TRBJ2-1; D not resolved. The CDR3 has 13 residues. The V gene lost 0 bases and the J gene lost 7 bases, with 7 bases spanning the gap. CDR1 and CDR2 (germline): MNHNY, SVGAGI (reference sequence).

The J gene is TRBJ2-7, the V gene TRBV5-1; TRBD1 agrees at 9 bases. V was pared by 5 bases and J by 0 bases, with 6 bases of the junction left unmatched. The CDR3 runs to 15 residues. Germline V gene data show CDR1 as SGHRS and CDR2 as YFSETQ. CDR3: CASSRGTGNSYEQYV. CDR3 coding DNA: TGCGCCAGCAGTCGCGGGACAGGGAACTCCTACGAGCAGTACGTC.